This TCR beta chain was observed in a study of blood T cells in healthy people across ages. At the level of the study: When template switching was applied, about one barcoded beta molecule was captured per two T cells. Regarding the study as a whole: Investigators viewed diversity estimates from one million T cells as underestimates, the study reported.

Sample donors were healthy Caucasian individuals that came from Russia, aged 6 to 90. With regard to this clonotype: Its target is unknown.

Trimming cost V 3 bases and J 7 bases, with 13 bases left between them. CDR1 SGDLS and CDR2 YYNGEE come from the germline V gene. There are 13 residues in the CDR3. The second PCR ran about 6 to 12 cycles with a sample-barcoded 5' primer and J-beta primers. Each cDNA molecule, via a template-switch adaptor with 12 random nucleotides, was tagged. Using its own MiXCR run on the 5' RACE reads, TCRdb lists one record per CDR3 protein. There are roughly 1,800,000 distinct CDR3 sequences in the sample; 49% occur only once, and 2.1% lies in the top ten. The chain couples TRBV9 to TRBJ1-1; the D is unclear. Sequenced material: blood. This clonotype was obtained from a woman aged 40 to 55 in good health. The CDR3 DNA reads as TGTGCCAGCAGCGCAGAGGGAGAGAGTGAAGCTTTCTTT. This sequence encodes CASSAEGESEAFF.